The 5 T cell receptor beta chains in this list originate from one sample, sequenced in a study of T cells in Graves' hyperthyroidism and ophthalmopathy. The CDR3 regions of TCR beta were amplified from RNA transcripts. The HTBI primer set served for first-round RT-PCR of the TCR CDR3. TCRdb analysed the multiplex PCR reads with MiXCR anew, one entry per CDR3 protein. Among nearly 600,000 distinct CDR3 sequences listed, roughly 13% were seen once. Sequencing was performed on blood. These receptors originate from a young woman with Graves' hyperthyroidism that later progressed to Graves' ophthalmopathy.

The table lists this clonotype with a few counts. The rearrangement joins TRBV11-2 to TRBJ2-3; D tentatively fits TRBD1 or TRBD2 (6 bases each). V lost 1 base and J lost 2, with 16 bases in between. Per germline, CDR1 SGHAT and CDR2 FQNNGV. The CDR3 extends over 17 amino acids. In DNA form, the CDR3 reads TGTGCCAGCAGCTTAGGGAGGGGGAGAGGGATCACAGATACGCAGTATTTT. This gives the protein CASSLGRGRGITDTQYF.

As for this clonotype: It may be a read error: a sequence one base away is much more abundant. The chain joins TRBV12-3 or TRBV12-4 to TRBJ1-1; possible D gene TRBD1, 6 bases. CDR3 length: 13 residues. CDR3 coding DNA: TGTGCCAGCACCCAGGGGAGGGGCACTGGAGCTTTCTTT. This translates into CASTQGRGTGAFF.

At least ten counts were recorded for this clonotype. The chain uses TRBV12-5 and TRBJ2-1; 8 bases are shared with TRBD2. V trimming: 5 bases; J trimming: 5 bases; junction bases outside the gene matches: 11. This CDR3 comprises 16 residues. Looked up from germline, CDR1 is LGHNT and CDR2 is FRNRAP. The CDR3 is CASGTPLAGDNNEQFF. The CDR3 DNA is TGTGCTAGTGGTACCCCCCTAGCGGGCGACAACAATGAGCAGTTCTTC. The variable domain in full, completed from reference TRBV12-5 and TRBJ2-1, reads DARVTQTPRHKVTEMGQEVTMRCQPILGHNTVFWYRQTMMQGLELLAYFRNRAPLDDSGMPKDRFSAEMPDATLATLKIQPSEPRDSAVYFCASGTPLAGDNNEQFFGPGTRLTVL.

This clonotype was recorded many times. The chain links TRBV12-3 or TRBV12-4 to TRBJ2-1, with D unclear. Trimming removed 8 bases at V and 9 bases at J, with 17 bases between. The length of the CDR3 is 13 residues. The CDR3 sequence is CASGLRLPREQFF. The CDR3 nucleotides read TGTGCCAGCGGCTTAAGGCTCCCCCGTGAGCAGTTCTTC.

The chain links TRBV2 to TRBJ1-6, with 8 bases fitting TRBD1. Germline V gives CDR1 SNHLY, CDR2 FYNNEI. This CDR3 has 14 amino acids. With 6 bases clipped from V and 8 bases from J, the junction kept 6 bases outside the gene matches. CDR3 coding DNA: TGTGCCAGCAGCACCGGGACAGGCTATTCACCCCTCCACTTT. Amino acid sequence: CASSTGTGYSPLHF.